These T cell receptor beta chains were read from a single sample in a study of cytomegalovirus exposure and HLA in healthy donors. Libraries were prepared by immunoSEQ multiplex PCR; TCRdb keeps only in-frame clonotypes and omits some of them. The sample carries 90,000 to 120,000 clones, 75% recorded once. The sample was PBMCs. The receptors were sampled from a male donor in good health and CMV-seropositive. Both conserved end residues are part of each CDR3. A D gene is named only where the DNA matches it firmly. Rows give clone size only sometimes, using once, few, many, or a class for an expanded clone.

v_call: TRBV19
j_call: TRBJ1-1
clone_size: few
d_call: NA
cdr3_nt: TGTGCCAGTAGTGATGACTTTTGGGCTGAAGCTTTCTTT
cdr3_aa: CASSDDFWAEAFF

v_call: TRBV28
j_call: TRBJ2-2
clone_size: NA
d_call: NA
cdr3_nt: TGTGCCAGCAGTTTATTCCCAGCGAGGGTAACCGGGGAGCTGTTTTTT
cdr3_aa: CASSLFPARVTGELFF

v_call: TRBV29-1
j_call: TRBJ1-2
clone_size: NA
d_call: TRBD1
cdr3_nt: TGCAGCGTTGTAGACCGGGACCAGGGGGACTATGGCTACACCTTC
cdr3_aa: CSVVDRDQGDYGYTF

v_call: TRBV18
j_call: TRBJ2-3
clone_size: NA
d_call: TRBD1
cdr3_nt: TGTGCCAGCTCACCGGACAGGGGCGCAGATACGCAGTATTTT
cdr3_aa: CASSPDRGADTQYF

v_call: TRBV4-3
j_call: TRBJ1-6
clone_size: once
d_call: NA
cdr3_nt: TGCGCCAGCAGCCAAGTAGATAGGAGTTCACCCCTCCACTTT
cdr3_aa: CASSQVDRSSPLHF

v_call: TRBV7-8
j_call: TRBJ1-5
clone_size: NA
d_call: NA
cdr3_nt: TGTGCCAGCAGCTTAGAAGACAGCTCAAATCAGCCCCAGCATTTT
cdr3_aa: CASSLEDSSNQPQHF

v_call: TRBV29-1
j_call: TRBJ1-1
clone_size: NA
d_call: NA
cdr3_nt: TGCAGCGTTGAGGCGGGCCAGGAGACTGAAGCTTTCTTT
cdr3_aa: CSVEAGQETEAFF

v_call: TRBV18
j_call: TRBJ1-1
clone_size: NA
d_call: NA
cdr3_nt: TGTGCCAGCAGATCGACAGGAAACACTGAAGCTTTCTTT
cdr3_aa: CASRSTGNTEAFF

v_call: TRBV7-9
j_call: TRBJ1-3
clone_size: NA
d_call: NA
cdr3_nt: TGTTCCAGCAGCTCTAGCACCGTAGTGCTTAGAGGAAACACCATATATTTT
cdr3_aa: CSSSSSTVVLRGNTIYF

v_call: TRBV9
j_call: TRBJ2-2
clone_size: NA
d_call: TRBD1
cdr3_nt: TGTGCCAGCAGCGTAGCTGACAGGGGCACCGGGGAGCTGTTTTTT
cdr3_aa: CASSVADRGTGELFF

v_call: TRBV7-8
j_call: TRBJ2-7
clone_size: NA
d_call: TRBD1
cdr3_nt: TGTGCCAGCAGCCTTACATGGACAGGGAGCTACGAGCAGTACTTC
cdr3_aa: CASSLTWTGSYEQYF

v_call: TRBV9
j_call: TRBJ2-2
clone_size: NA
d_call: TRBD1
cdr3_nt: TGTGCCAGCAGCACCCGTCGAGGGGGACAGGGGGCAAGCGGGGAGCTGTTTTTT
cdr3_aa: CASSTRRGGQGASGELFF

v_call: TRBV9
j_call: TRBJ1-2
clone_size: NA
d_call: NA
cdr3_nt: TGTGCCAGCAGCGTAGCCCCCGTGACAGGAGTGGGGGGGAACTATGGCTACACCTTC
cdr3_aa: CASSVAPVTGVGGNYGYTF

v_call: TRBV28
j_call: TRBJ2-5
clone_size: NA
d_call: NA
cdr3_nt: TGTGCCAGCGGACGGGGGTTTCAAGAGACCCAGTACTTC
cdr3_aa: CASGRGFQETQYF

v_call: TRBV7-8
j_call: TRBJ2-2
clone_size: once
d_call: NA
cdr3_nt: TGTGCCAGCAGCTCCCCTGGCGGGGTGAGCACCGGGGAGCTGTTTTTT
cdr3_aa: CASSSPGGVSTGELFF

v_call: TRBV20-1
j_call: TRBJ1-2
clone_size: NA
d_call: NA
cdr3_nt: TGCAGTGCAAACCAGGGGTACGGCTACACCTTC
cdr3_aa: CSANQGYGYTF

v_call: TRBV5-6
j_call: TRBJ1-4
clone_size: few
d_call: NA
cdr3_nt: TGTGCCAGCAGCTTGTTACATACCCAAGAAACAAAACTGTTTTTT
cdr3_aa: CASSLLHTQETKLFF

v_call: TRBV5-8
j_call: TRBJ1-1
clone_size: NA
d_call: TRBD1
cdr3_nt: TGTGCCAGCAGCCGACAGGGCTTGAACACTGAAGCTTTCTTT
cdr3_aa: CASSRQGLNTEAFF

v_call: TRBV7-2
j_call: TRBJ1-2
clone_size: NA
d_call: TRBD1
cdr3_nt: TGTGCCAGCAGCCAATGGACAGGGGGCCTCGGCTATGGCTACACCTTC
cdr3_aa: CASSQWTGGLGYGYTF

v_call: TRBV19
j_call: TRBJ1-5
clone_size: NA
d_call: NA
cdr3_nt: TGTGCCAGTAGTATAGGGACAGCTAATCAGCCCCAGCATTTT
cdr3_aa: CASSIGTANQPQHF

v_call: TRBV6-5
j_call: TRBJ1-1
clone_size: NA
d_call: TRBD1
cdr3_nt: TGTGCCAGCACCCCTCAGGGGGCCGGGATTGAAGCTTTCTTT
cdr3_aa: CASTPQGAGIEAFF

v_call: TRBV27
j_call: TRBJ1-2
clone_size: NA
d_call: NA
cdr3_nt: TGTGCCAGCAGTCCTCAGGGAAATAGGTATGGCTACACCTTC
cdr3_aa: CASSPQGNRYGYTF

v_call: TRBV7-2
j_call: TRBJ1-1
clone_size: NA
d_call: NA
cdr3_nt: TGTGCCAGCAGCCGGGGAAACATGAACACTGAAGCTTTCTTT
cdr3_aa: CASSRGNMNTEAFF

v_call: TRBV2
j_call: TRBJ2-5
clone_size: NA
d_call: TRBD2
cdr3_nt: TGCGCCAGCTCTCGGTGGGGGGGAGAGACCCAGTACTTC
cdr3_aa: CASSRWGGETQYF

v_call: TRBV15
j_call: TRBJ2-7
clone_size: few
d_call: NA
cdr3_nt: TGTGCCACCAGCAGCAGACGGGGGACCTACGAGCAGTACTTC
cdr3_aa: CATSSRRGTYEQYF

v_call: TRBV27
j_call: TRBJ1-1
clone_size: few
d_call: NA
cdr3_nt: TGTGCCAGCAGTTTAACATCTTGGGGCAAGAAATATGGCAGGGAGGGCACTGAAGCTTTCTTT
cdr3_aa: CASSLTSWGKKYGREGTEAFF

v_call: TRBV15
j_call: TRBJ1-2
clone_size: NA
d_call: TRBD1
cdr3_nt: TGTGCCACCGGCCGGGACAGGGGATTTGGCTACACCTTC
cdr3_aa: CATGRDRGFGYTF

v_call: TRBV30
j_call: TRBJ1-1
clone_size: NA
d_call: NA
cdr3_nt: TGTGCCTGGAACTTACGGGCTGAAGCTTTCTTT
cdr3_aa: CAWNLRAEAFF

v_call: TRBV5-1
j_call: TRBJ2-3
clone_size: NA
d_call: NA
cdr3_nt: TGCGCCAGCAGCTACGACAGTGCAGATACGCAGTATTTT
cdr3_aa: CASSYDSADTQYF

v_call: TRBV19
j_call: TRBJ1-1
clone_size: NA
d_call: NA
cdr3_nt: TGTGCCAGTAGTGCTCGGGAGAACACTGAAGCTTTCTTT
cdr3_aa: CASSARENTEAFF

v_call: TRBV7-2
j_call: TRBJ1-1
clone_size: NA
d_call: TRBD1
cdr3_nt: TGTGCCAGCAGCGAATTGGACAGGGGTCCTGAAGCTTTCTTT
cdr3_aa: CASSELDRGPEAFF

v_call: TRBV4-1
j_call: TRBJ1-5
clone_size: NA
d_call: NA
cdr3_nt: TGCGCCAGCAGCCAAGATGGCGGGGGACATCAGCCCCAGCATTTT
cdr3_aa: CASSQDGGGHQPQHF